These T cell receptor beta chains were read from a single sample in a study of blood T cell repertoires in COVID-19. TCRdb keeps only in-frame clones here, not all; method: immunoSEQ multiplex PCR. The sample has about 100,000 clones, 80% to 95% seen once. Sequencing was carried out using peripheral blood. These receptors were taken from a man between 45 and 60 years old with active COVID-19. Both conserved end residues are part of each CDR3. Each record gives: CDR3 length, J gene, D gene, clone size, V gene, CDR3 DNA, CDR3 protein. D genes are given only for firm matches. The listing skips clone size in some rows; elsewhere it reads once, few, many or a size class.

len: 17; j_gene: TRBJ2-2; d_gene: TRBD2; abundance: once; v_gene: TRBV16; CDR3nt: TGTGCCAGCGAGAAGGCGGGAGGGCCGATCGAAGCCGGGGAGCTGTTTTTT; CDR3aa: CASEKAGGPIEAGELFF
len: 19; j_gene: TRBJ1-1; d_gene: .; abundance: .; v_gene: TRBV7-9; CDR3nt: TGTGCCAGCAGCTTAGGGTTTCTGGACACGCAGGCAAGGGACACTGAAGCTTTCTTT; CDR3aa: CASSLGFLDTQARDTEAFF
len: 14; j_gene: TRBJ2-7; d_gene: TRBD1; abundance: .; v_gene: TRBV6-5; CDR3nt: TGTGCCAGCAGCGCCGGGACAGGGGTCTACGAGCAGTACTTC; CDR3aa: CASSAGTGVYEQYF
len: 13; j_gene: TRBJ1-2; d_gene: .; abundance: .; v_gene: TRBV24-1; CDR3nt: TGTGCCACCAGTCCAGGCTCTCACTCTGGCTACACCTTC; CDR3aa: CATSPGSHSGYTF
len: 13; j_gene: TRBJ2-2; d_gene: TRBD1; abundance: .; v_gene: TRBV29-1; CDR3nt: TGCAGCGGGGACAGTCAAACCACCGGGGAGCTGTTTTTT; CDR3aa: CSGDSQTTGELFF
len: 16; j_gene: TRBJ2-1; d_gene: .; abundance: once; v_gene: TRBV19; CDR3nt: TGTGCCAGTAGTAGCCCGCCAGGGTTAGGCTACAATGAGCAGTTCTTC; CDR3aa: CASSSPPGLGYNEQFF
len: 15; j_gene: TRBJ2-3; d_gene: TRBD2; abundance: once; v_gene: TRBV19; CDR3nt: TGTGCCAGTAGTGGGGCGGGAGGAAGCACAGATACGCAGTATTTT; CDR3aa: CASSGAGGSTDTQYF
len: 16; j_gene: TRBJ2-3; d_gene: .; abundance: .; v_gene: TRBV9; CDR3nt: TGTGCCAGCAGCGTAGCTGGCGGGAAGAGTTTGGATACGCAGTATTTT; CDR3aa: CASSVAGGKSLDTQYF
len: 16; j_gene: TRBJ2-1; d_gene: .; abundance: .; v_gene: TRBV15; CDR3nt: TGTGCCACCAGCCTGACTAGTCGGACGAATTACAATGAGCAGTTCTTC; CDR3aa: CATSLTSRTNYNEQFF
len: 13; j_gene: TRBJ2-3; d_gene: .; abundance: .; v_gene: TRBV11-3; CDR3nt: TGTGCCAGCACAGACATGGAGGGTGATACGCAGTATTTT; CDR3aa: CASTDMEGDTQYF
len: 17; j_gene: TRBJ1-2; d_gene: TRBD1; abundance: .; v_gene: TRBV19; CDR3nt: TGTGCCACCTCGACATCACAGGGGGCCGGAGTAAACTATGGCTACACCTTC; CDR3aa: CATSTSQGAGVNYGYTF
len: 12; j_gene: TRBJ2-1; d_gene: .; abundance: .; v_gene: TRBV12-3/TRBV12-4; CDR3nt: TGTGCCAGCAGTTTGGGGGGACGTGAGCAGTTCTTC; CDR3aa: CASSLGGREQFF
len: 14; j_gene: TRBJ1-1; d_gene: .; abundance: .; v_gene: TRBV5-5; CDR3nt: TGTGCCAGCAGCCCCGTGGGGGGAGCCACTGAAGCTTTCTTT; CDR3aa: CASSPVGGATEAFF
len: 15; j_gene: TRBJ2-1; d_gene: TRBD2; abundance: .; v_gene: TRBV7-8; CDR3nt: TGTGCCAGCAGCGGAACGGGAGGGGCAGGCAATGAGCAGTTCTTC; CDR3aa: CASSGTGGAGNEQFF
len: 16; j_gene: TRBJ2-1; d_gene: TRBD2; abundance: .; v_gene: TRBV7-9; CDR3nt: TGTGCCAGCAGCCCCCGGACTAGCGGGATCTTTAATGAGCAGTTCTTC; CDR3aa: CASSPRTSGIFNEQFF
len: 15; j_gene: TRBJ2-1; d_gene: TRBD2; abundance: .; v_gene: TRBV30; CDR3nt: TGTGCCTGGAGTAGGGGACTAGCGGGAGTCGATGAGCAGTTCTTC; CDR3aa: CAWSRGLAGVDEQFF
len: 15; j_gene: TRBJ1-3; d_gene: .; abundance: .; v_gene: TRBV2; CDR3nt: TGTGCCAGCAGCCAGACAGGAAGCTCTGGAAACACCATATATTTT; CDR3aa: CASSQTGSSGNTIYF
len: 16; j_gene: TRBJ2-5; d_gene: TRBD2; abundance: .; v_gene: TRBV13; CDR3nt: TGTGCCAGCAGCCCCGAAGAGCGGGGGGGCCGCGAGACCCAGTACTTC; CDR3aa: CASSPEERGGRETQYF
len: 16; j_gene: TRBJ2-4; d_gene: .; abundance: .; v_gene: TRBV5-4; CDR3nt: TGTGCCAGCAGCTTGTTCCCCGGGTTAGCCAAAAACATTCAGTACTTC; CDR3aa: CASSLFPGLAKNIQYF
len: 12; j_gene: TRBJ1-5; d_gene: .; abundance: once; v_gene: TRBV21-1; CDR3nt: TGTGCCAGCAGGGTACTCAATCAGCCCCAGCATTTT; CDR3aa: CASRVLNQPQHF
len: 14; j_gene: TRBJ2-2; d_gene: TRBD2; abundance: .; v_gene: TRBV27; CDR3nt: TGTGCCAGCAGCTGGGGAGGGTGGCCCGGGGAGCTGTTTTTT; CDR3aa: CASSWGGWPGELFF
len: 15; j_gene: TRBJ2-3; d_gene: .; abundance: .; v_gene: TRBV5-1; CDR3nt: TGCGCCAGCAGCTTGGGGACTACCCGCACAGATACGCAGTATTTT; CDR3aa: CASSLGTTRTDTQYF
len: 13; j_gene: TRBJ2-3; d_gene: TRBD1; abundance: .; v_gene: TRBV2; CDR3nt: TGTGCCAGCAGACAGGGGGGTCCAGATACGCAGTATTTT; CDR3aa: CASRQGGPDTQYF
len: 16; j_gene: TRBJ2-7; d_gene: TRBD2; abundance: .; v_gene: TRBV5-6; CDR3nt: TGTGCCAGCAGCTTTGGGCTAGCGGACACATCCTACGAGCAGTACTTC; CDR3aa: CASSFGLADTSYEQYF
len: 15; j_gene: TRBJ2-5; d_gene: TRBD2; abundance: .; v_gene: TRBV11-2; CDR3nt: TGTGCCAGCAGCGGAGGCCTAGCGGGGGCAGAGACCCAGTACTTC; CDR3aa: CASSGGLAGAETQYF
len: 15; j_gene: TRBJ1-5; d_gene: TRBD1; abundance: once; v_gene: TRBV5-5; CDR3nt: TGTGCCAGCAGCCCCACGACAGGGCTCAATCAGCCCCAGCATTTT; CDR3aa: CASSPTTGLNQPQHF
len: 13; j_gene: TRBJ1-2; d_gene: TRBD1; abundance: .; v_gene: TRBV2; CDR3nt: TGTGCCAGTGGGACAGGGGACAACTATGGCTACACCTTC; CDR3aa: CASGTGDNYGYTF
len: 14; j_gene: TRBJ2-3; d_gene: .; abundance: .; v_gene: TRBV30; CDR3nt: TGTGCCTGGAGTCCCCGGCGGAGCGTGGATACGCAGTATTTT; CDR3aa: CAWSPRRSVDTQYF
len: 13; j_gene: TRBJ1-1; d_gene: TRBD1; abundance: .; v_gene: TRBV11-3; CDR3nt: TGTGCCAGCAGCTCTGACAGGGGGTATGAAGCTTTCTTT; CDR3aa: CASSSDRGYEAFF
len: 16; j_gene: TRBJ2-2; d_gene: TRBD1; abundance: .; v_gene: TRBV5-6; CDR3nt: TGTGCCAGCAGCTTGGAAGGGGGCGGGCGCACCGGGGAGCTGTTTTTT; CDR3aa: CASSLEGGGRTGELFF
len: 14; j_gene: TRBJ1-1; d_gene: TRBD1; abundance: .; v_gene: TRBV19; CDR3nt: TGTGCCAGTAGTACACAGGGGATGAACACTGAAGCTTTCTTT; CDR3aa: CASSTQGMNTEAFF
len: 16; j_gene: TRBJ2-2; d_gene: .; abundance: .; v_gene: TRBV5-4; CDR3nt: TGTGCCAGCAGCTCTGGACAGTTTTCGAACACCGGGGAGCTGTTTTTT; CDR3aa: CASSSGQFSNTGELFF
len: 13; j_gene: TRBJ2-7; d_gene: .; abundance: .; v_gene: TRBV5-1; CDR3nt: TGCGCCAGCAGCTTACCGGGAGCCTACGAGCAGTACTTC; CDR3aa: CASSLPGAYEQYF
len: 12; j_gene: TRBJ1-3; d_gene: .; abundance: .; v_gene: TRBV7-9; CDR3nt: TGTGCCAGCAGCTTTGAGCGTCGAGGCGGATATTTT; CDR3aa: CASSFERRGGYF
len: 14; j_gene: TRBJ1-4; d_gene: .; abundance: .; v_gene: TRBV2; CDR3nt: TGTGCCAGCACGGTCAGGGAGGGTACCGGGGAACTGTTTTTT; CDR3aa: CASTVREGTGELFF
len: 13; j_gene: TRBJ1-1; d_gene: .; abundance: .; v_gene: TRBV6-1; CDR3nt: TGTGCCAGCAGTGAAGCCTGGGGGACAAAAGCTTTCTTT; CDR3aa: CASSEAWGTKAFF
len: 14; j_gene: TRBJ2-1; d_gene: TRBD2; abundance: .; v_gene: TRBV20-1; CDR3nt: TGCAGTGCTAGTAGCGGGGGGGGAAACAATGAGCAGTTCTTC; CDR3aa: CSASSGGGNNEQFF
len: 14; j_gene: TRBJ2-5; d_gene: TRBD1; abundance: .; v_gene: TRBV7-8; CDR3nt: TGTGCCAGCAGCCCAGGGGGCGGGCAAGAGACCCAGTACTTC; CDR3aa: CASSPGGGQETQYF
len: 15; j_gene: TRBJ2-5; d_gene: TRBD2; abundance: .; v_gene: TRBV24-1; CDR3nt: TGTGCCACCAGTGATCGCGGGAGGGTTGAAGAGACCCAGTACTTC; CDR3aa: CATSDRGRVEETQYF
len: 14; j_gene: TRBJ2-5; d_gene: .; abundance: .; v_gene: TRBV6-5; CDR3nt: TGTGCCAGCAGTTACGGGGCAGGACAAGAGACCCAGTACTTC; CDR3aa: CASSYGAGQETQYF
len: 15; j_gene: TRBJ2-2; d_gene: .; abundance: .; v_gene: TRBV6-5; CDR3nt: TGTGCCAGCAGTTCGAACCACAGGGCCACCGGGGAGCTGTTTTTT; CDR3aa: CASSSNHRATGELFF
len: 17; j_gene: TRBJ2-1; d_gene: TRBD2; abundance: once; v_gene: TRBV29-1; CDR3nt: TGCAGCGGACTGGGTTCTAGCGGGAGGGCCCTCTACAATGAGCAGTTCTTC; CDR3aa: CSGLGSSGRALYNEQFF
len: 17; j_gene: TRBJ2-5; d_gene: TRBD2; abundance: .; v_gene: TRBV12-5; CDR3nt: TGTGCTAGTGGTTCCACCCAAGGGACTAGCGGGATGGGGACCCAGTACTTC; CDR3aa: CASGSTQGTSGMGTQYF
len: 17; j_gene: TRBJ2-3; d_gene: TRBD2; abundance: .; v_gene: TRBV4-1; CDR3nt: TGCGCCAGCAGCCAGGATTGGGGTAGCGGGACCTCTGATACGCAGTATTTT; CDR3aa: CASSQDWGSGTSDTQYF
len: 13; j_gene: TRBJ2-5; d_gene: .; abundance: once; v_gene: TRBV7-3; CDR3nt: TGTGCCAGCAGCTTATCAGCGAGAGAGACCCAGTACTTC; CDR3aa: CASSLSARETQYF
len: 15; j_gene: TRBJ2-2; d_gene: .; abundance: .; v_gene: TRBV14; CDR3nt: TGTGCCAGCAGCCATCGGGACACCAACACCGGGGAGCTGTTTTTT; CDR3aa: CASSHRDTNTGELFF
len: 14; j_gene: TRBJ2-2; d_gene: TRBD2; abundance: .; v_gene: TRBV6-6; CDR3nt: TGTGCCAGCAGTTACTCAGCGGGGAACGGGGAGCTGTTTTTT; CDR3aa: CASSYSAGNGELFF